This TCR beta chain stems from a study of blood T cells in healthy people across ages (dated by TCRdb to 2014 to 2015). A note on the overall study: In model experiments, template switching captured roughly one uniquely barcoded TCR beta cDNA molecule for every two T cells. Age-related changes in TCR beta repertoire diversity were measured in the study by deep sequencing normalized with unique cDNA molecular identifiers. The donors were split into four age groups: young (average approximately 16 years), middle-aged (39), aged (approximately 59) and long-lived (roughly 86). To avoid experimental bias, donors of different ages were spread randomly across the sequencing lanes. Using the same blood draw, the study looked at two additional independent replicas of 1 million unique cDNA reads for two donors, one aged 18 to 30 and the other aged 80 or older.

Systemically healthy Caucasian individuals from Russia, some 40 in total and aged roughly 6 to 100 years, were included as donors. Each donor gave 8 to 10 milliliters of peripheral blood, drawn into EDTA-treated Vacutainer tubes. Ficoll-Paque density-gradient centrifugation was used to isolate PBMCs, with at least 6.5 million per sample. Trizol reagent was used to extract total RNA from PBMCs, with at least 6 micrograms per sample. Naive CD45RAhigh/CD27high T cell percentages were measured by flow cytometry on a PBMC aliquot from every donor. The germline V gene (reference sequence) gives CDR1 as DFQATT and CDR2 as SNEGSKA. The junction carries 17 bases between V and J, which are trimmed by 6 bases and 2 bases respectively. The CDR3, cysteine through phenylalanine, is 15 amino acids long. The retained sequence is limited to the CDR3, 45 bases, with the frame set at the first base. The library was prepared using 5' RACE. A second PCR of about 7 to 12 cycles was performed with a sample-barcoded 5' primer and a J-beta primer mix. A unique molecular identifier was introduced onto each TCR beta cDNA molecule by a template-switch 5' adaptor carrying 12 random nucleotides. Each sample yielded at least 3 million CDR3-containing paired-end reads. All of the RNA was converted into first-strand cDNA using the Mint cDNA synthesis kit, with a TRBC-specific oligonucleotide serving as the primer. Following uracil-DNA glycosylase treatment, a first 18-cycle PCR with universal primers M1SS and BC2_uni_R was performed on all cDNA. The paper's data handling went like this. Normalization of each sample was performed by random selection of 1 million high-quality reads, each carrying a distinct molecular identifier. Reads with shared molecular identifiers were discarded instead of being binned into consensus sequences. MiTCR, set to a Q25 quality threshold and the strictest error-elimination algorithm, was used for CDR3 identification, clonotype clustering and error correction. A nonparametric unseen species model using Euler transformation provided a lower-bound estimate of total TCR beta diversity. TCRdb reprocessed the public reads (quality trimming at Q25 with fastp, clone calling with MiXCR) and kept in-frame beta chains. Rows are unified per CDR3 protein, each entry keeping the most common DNA and genes. Here the V and J calls rest on TCRdb's processing, not on the authors' analysis. This sample gives some 1.8 million distinct CDR3 sequences in total; 30% to 40% of them show up just once. The ten largest make up 23% of the sample.

Turning to this clonotype: The target of this receptor is not known. It has no much larger one-base neighbor in the sample; base qualities were not kept.

General study outcomes and caveats: Donor CMV infection status was unknown, potentially confounding age-related changes in expanded clonotypes. Compared with the aged group, more naive CD4+ T cells, fewer expanded clones and increased TCR diversity were shown by the long-lived group, suggesting age selection. The percentage of naive T cells measured by flow cytometry correlated strongly with observed TCR beta diversity. Bulk unsorted PBMC profiling prevented conclusive comparison of naive and antigen-experienced compartments. Estimates of total diversity from one million sequenced T cells were regarded as lower bounds and underestimates. As age increased, observed TCR beta diversity per million T cells dropped in a roughly linear way, and a significant reduction was already evident by age about 40.

The sequence was obtained from a human donor in good health. The sequencing input was blood. The chain uses TRBV20-1 and TRBJ2-1; the D gene is perhaps TRBD1, from 7 matching bases. The base sequence is TGCAGTGCCAGTCAGGGGGGAACCCCCTACAATGAGCAGTTCTTC. Its amino acids are CSASQGGTPYNEQFF.